The T cell receptor (beta chain) described here comes from a study of response to subunit inactivated influenza vaccine. Study-wide findings and caveats: Only a handful of new T cells, the authors suggested, are recruited with each seasonal influenza vaccination.

This clonotype occurred a few times. Its antigen remains unidentified. From the RT-PCR reads, TCRdb called clonotypes with MiXCR, one entry per CDR3 protein. The table has over 750,000 distinct CDR3 sequences, 21% seen once. The source of this sequence is a man aged 50 to 59 who received an inactivated influenza vaccine. The specimen was PBMCs from blood, collected more than 4 days after vaccination.

The CDR3 DNA is TGCAGTGCTAGAGGACAGGGCTCCTATGGCTACACCTTC. The encoded protein is CSARGQGSYGYTF. V usage is TRBV20-1 and J usage is TRBJ1-2; 7 bases map to TRBD1. With V trimmed by 1 base and J by 4 bases, 3 bases remained unmatched. Germline V CDR1 and CDR2: DFQATT, SNEGSKA (reference sequence). The CDR3 has 13 amino acids.